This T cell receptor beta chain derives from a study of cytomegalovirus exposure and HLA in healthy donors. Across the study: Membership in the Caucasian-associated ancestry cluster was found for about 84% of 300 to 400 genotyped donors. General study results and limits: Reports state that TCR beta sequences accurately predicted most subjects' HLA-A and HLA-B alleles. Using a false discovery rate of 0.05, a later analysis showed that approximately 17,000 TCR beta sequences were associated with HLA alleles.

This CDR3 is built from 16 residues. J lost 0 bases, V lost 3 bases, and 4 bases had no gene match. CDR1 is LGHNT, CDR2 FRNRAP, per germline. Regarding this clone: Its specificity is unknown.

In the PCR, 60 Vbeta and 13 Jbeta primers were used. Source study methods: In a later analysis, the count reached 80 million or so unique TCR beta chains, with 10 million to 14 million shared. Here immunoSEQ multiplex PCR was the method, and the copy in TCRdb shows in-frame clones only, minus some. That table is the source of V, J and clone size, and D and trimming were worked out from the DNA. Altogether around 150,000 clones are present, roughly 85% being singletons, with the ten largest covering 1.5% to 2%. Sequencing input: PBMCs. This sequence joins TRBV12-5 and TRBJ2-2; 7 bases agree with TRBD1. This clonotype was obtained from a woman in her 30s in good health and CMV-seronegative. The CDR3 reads CASGFGTASNTGELFF. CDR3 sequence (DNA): TGTGCTAGTGGTTTCGGGACAGCCTCGAACACCGGGGAGCTGTTTTTT.